This T cell receptor beta chain was sequenced for a study of T cells in women clearing cervical HPV infection. Produced via immunoSEQ multiplex PCR; TCRdb's table is partial and in-frame only. This listing includes about 30,000 clones. Study-level results: Unknown T-cell numbers per sample may underlie the richness differences. Associations may precede or follow infection; HPV-specific or memory T cells were not isolated.

Germline values: CDR1 SGHTA, CDR2 FQGTGA. This CDR3 is 13 amino acids long. All donors had a single incident cervical HPV16 infection, not prevalent. Concerning this clone itself: The target antigen is unknown. Its ends do not fully match the called genes, so a read error is possible. The missing CDR3 end, 3 residues past where the read stops, is filled in from the germline J gene. The sample holds other DNA sequences that translate to the same CDR3.

The sequence was obtained from a woman between 18 and 69 years old with a cervical HPV16 infection that either progressed to CIN3+ or cleared (not recorded which). What was sequenced was blood buffy coat. The chain links TRBV7-3 to TRBJ2-3, with TRBD1 as a possible D gene (6 bases). The CDR3 protein is CASSFSGADTQYF. CDR3 bases read: TGTGCCAGCAGCTTCTCAGGGGCAGACACG.